This T cell receptor beta chain was obtained from a study of CD8+CD57+ T cells in acquired aplastic anemia. The overall study: Average DNA yield from sorted CD4+ and CD8+ cells was around 3.2 ug.

Study-wide findings and caveats: Levels of CD8+ Simpson's diversity were not significantly distinct in patients versus controls. Patients and controls shared approximately 28 CD8+ CDR3 sequences.

A note on this clonotype: What it binds is not known.

After removal of 0 bases from V and 6 bases from J, the junction contained 0 bases not matched to a gene. The germline gives CDR1 MRHNA, CDR2 SNTAGT. This CDR3 comprises 14 residues. CD8+CD57+ cell expansion had been shown by flow cytometry in patients chosen for sequencing. Every patient had severe acquired aplastic anemia. It was genomic DNA that served as the template for profiling TCR beta VDJ and CDR3. TCRdb processed the reads anew with MiXCR; each CDR3 protein has one entry. The sample contains approximately 80,000 distinct CDR3 sequences, 70% of which appear only once. The receptor was derived from a human donor with aplastic anemia. The sequenced sample consisted of sorted CD4+, CD8+, or CD8+CD57+ T cells (not recorded which) from PBMCs. V is TRBV6-4 and J is TRBJ2-1; 9 bases match TRBD2. The CDR3 region is CASSDSSGGNEQFF. The CDR3, as DNA: TGTGCCAGCAGTGACTCTAGCGGGGGCAATGAGCAGTTCTTC.